These 25 T cell receptor beta chains originate from one sample sequenced in a study of T cells in Graves' hyperthyroidism and ophthalmopathy. Amplified regions were TCR beta CDR3 sequences from RNA transcripts. HTBI primers were used for first-round RT-PCR of the TCR CDR3. TCRdb processed the multiplex PCR reads anew with MiXCR; each CDR3 protein has one entry. The sample includes under 300,000 distinct CDR3 sequences, less than 30% of them seen just once. Specimen: blood. Every receptor here comes from a man aged 35 to 55 with Graves' hyperthyroidism that later progressed to Graves' ophthalmopathy.

There are many counts of this clonotype. The CDR3 DNA reads TGTGCCAGCAGCGCGAGCTCGTACACTGAAGCTTTCTTT. As protein: CASSASSYTEAFF. The chain carries TRBV9 and TRBJ1-1; D gene ambiguous. In germline, CDR1 is SGDLS, CDR2 YYNGEE. V dropped 3 bases and J dropped 3 bases, with 9 bases sitting between them. The CDR3 length is 13 residues.

The V gene is TRBV7-9, the J gene TRBJ1-1, with D possibly TRBD1 on 5 matching bases. The V gene lost 4 bases and the J gene lost 2 bases, with 5 bases spanning the gap. This CDR3 is built from 12 residues. From germline, CDR1 is SEHNR and CDR2 FQNEAQ (reference sequence). The CDR3, as DNA: TGTGCCAGCAGCTGGGACAACACTGAAGCTTTCTTT. Its protein product is CASSWDNTEAFF. The full variable domain, its missing parts supplied by reference TRBV7-9 and TRBJ1-1, is DTGVSQNPRHKITKRGQNVTFRCDPISEHNRLYWYRQTLGQGPEFLTYFQNEAQLEKSRLLSDRFSAERPKGSFSTLEIQRTEQGDSAMYLCASSWDNTEAFFGQGTRLTVV.

This clonotype was picked up many times. The chain carries TRBV10-3 and TRBJ1-2; a possible D gene is TRBD1 (6 bases). The CDR3 totals 12 residues. V lost 3 bases to trimming and J lost 13 bases, with 15 bases between them. Germline CDR1 is ENHRY and CDR2 is SYGVKD. The CDR3 sequence: CAISDSGGSGTF. DNA of the CDR3: TGTGCCATCAGTGATTCGGGGGGCTCGGGCACCTTC.

The chain's CDR3 is CSAGRAQGRDEQYF. In nucleotides, the CDR3 is TGCAGTGCCGGCCGGGCCCAGGGTCGGGACGAGCAGTACTTC. The chain recombines TRBV20-1 with TRBJ2-7, with D tentatively TRBD1 (5 bases). Germline assignment: CDR1 DFQATT and CDR2 SNEGSKA (reference sequence). V was trimmed by 6 bases and J by 5 bases, leaving 20 bases between them. The CDR3 runs to 14 residues.

The chain has TRBV6-1 and TRBJ1-2; a weak D match, TRBD1 (6 bases). The CDR3 contains 14 residues. The V end was cut by 5 bases, the J end by 5 bases, with 15 bases between. Per the germline V gene, CDR1 is MNHNS and CDR2 is SASEGT. CDR3 in amino acids: CASSQGWIKYGYTF. The CDR3 nucleotides read TGTGCCAGCAGTCAGGGGTGGATTAAGTATGGCTACACCTTC.

The chain combines TRBV28 with TRBJ2-7; D remains ambiguous. The CDR3 is 14 residues long. Trimming took 7 bases from V and 4 from J, leaving 17 bases between them. Germline CDR1 MDHEN, CDR2 SYDVKM. The CDR3 sequence: CASKALDGAYEQYF. CDR3 DNA: TGTGCCAGCAAGGCGCTGGACGGCGCATACGAGCAGTACTTC. The whole variable domain, filled in from reference TRBV28 and TRBJ2-7, reads DVKVTQSSRYLVKRTGEKVFLECVQDMDHENMFWYRQDPGLGLRLIYFSYDVKMKEKGDIPEGYSVSREKKERFSLILESASTNQTSMYLCASKALDGAYEQYFGPGTRLTVT.

This clonotype was recorded many times. This sequence joins TRBV28 and TRBJ2-7, with D perhaps matching TRBD1 or TRBD2 (6 bases each). Germline CDR1 MDHEN, CDR2 SYDVKM. V shed 4 bases and J shed 4 bases, with 20 bases lying between them. The CDR3 runs 16 residues. The CDR3 nucleotides read TGTGCCAGCAGTTCGGTGGGGGGCTCGGTGGTGTACGAGCAGTACTTC. Its translation: CASSSVGGSVVYEQYF.

This clonotype was counted ten times or more. This chain uses TRBV4-2 with TRBJ1-2, with D unclear. CDR1 is LGHNA and CDR2 is YNFKEQ in the germline V gene. Trimming took off 5 bases at V and 1 base at J, with 14 bases between the two ends. This CDR3 spans 15 amino acids. CDR3 DNA sequence: TGTGCCAGCAGCGCTGCTAATGGGGATAACTATGGCTACACCTTC. Its translation is CASSAANGDNYGYTF.

This clonotype was detected many times. The genes are TRBV18 and TRBJ2-5; no definite D call. The V and J ends lost 1 base and 1 base respectively, with 4 bases between them. CDR3 length: 13 amino acids. From germline, CDR1 is KGHSH and CDR2 LQKENI. The CDR3: CASSPQAQETQYF. The CDR3 nucleotides are TGTGCCAGCTCACCACAGGCCCAAGAGACCCAGTACTTC.

There are many counts of this clonotype. This chain's CDR3 is CASSLMGTSGLLAKNIQYF. The DNA of the CDR3 is TGTGCCAGCAGCTTAATGGGGACTAGCGGTCTTCTAGCCAAAAACATTCAGTACTTC. This chain connects TRBV11-2 to TRBJ2-4, with TRBD2 matching over 11 bases. Germline lookup yields CDR1 SGHAT and CDR2 FQNNGV. J lost 0 bases, V lost 2 bases, and 9 bases had no gene match. The CDR3 loop spans 19 amino acids.

This clonotype was observed many times. The chain recombines TRBV6-1 with TRBJ2-7, with 7 nucleotides matching TRBD1. CDR3 length equals 14 residues. V shed 4 bases, J shed 3 bases, and the junction held 6 bases outside the gene matches. Germline-derived CDR1 and CDR2 are MNHNS and SASEGT. The DNA of the CDR3 is TGTGCCAGCAGTGTCCGGGACAGTTACTACGAGCAGTACTTC. Translation: CASSVRDSYYEQYF.

This clonotype was counted at least ten times. The chain couples TRBV19 to TRBJ1-1; D might be TRBD1 (6 bases). The V gene's germline CDR1 is LNHDA and CDR2 SQIVND (reference sequence). Trimming cost V 6 bases and J 2 bases, with 16 bases left between them. CDR3 length: 15 residues. For the CDR3, the DNA is TGTGCCAGTAGGAGGACCGGGACATACAACACTGAAGCTTTCTTT. Encoded protein: CASRRTGTYNTEAFF.

In this sample, this clonotype turned up many times. The CDR3 is CASSTLRDSEAFF. Written as DNA, the CDR3 is TGTGCCAGCAGTACCCTCCGGGACTCTGAAGCTTTCTTT. The chain uses TRBV25-1 and TRBJ1-1, with a possible D match to TRBD1 (5 bases). This CDR3 has 13 residues. Germline CDR1 is MGHDK and CDR2 is SYGVNS. Between the trimmed V and J ends, which lost 5 bases and 6 bases, there was a span of 13 bases.

This clonotype came up many times. The gene calls are TRBV7-8 and TRBJ1-1; unclear D gene. Trimming left V 1 base short and J 10 bases short, with 16 bases between. Germline lookup yields CDR1 SGHVS and CDR2 FQNEAQ. CDR3 size: 14 residues. DNA of the CDR3: TGTGCCAGCAGCTTAGACCCGTCGGCAGCTCGAGCTTTCTTT. Protein sequence: CASSLDPSAARAFF.

This chain joins TRBV6-1 and TRBJ1-5; maybe TRBD1 (5 bases). Germline V gene sequence: CDR1 MNHNS, CDR2 SASEGT. The CDR3 length is 15 residues. Trimming removed 8 bases from V and 0 bases from J, with 14 bases in between. The CDR3: CASWRRGYSNQPQHF. CDR3 bases: TGTGCCAGCTGGAGGCGGGGGTATAGCAATCAGCCCCAGCATTTT.

This clonotype was counted ten times or more. V is TRBV24-1 and J is TRBJ2-5; 10 bases map to TRBD1. Germline V gives CDR1 KGHDR, CDR2 SFDVKD. Trimming took 2 bases from V and 5 from J; bases not matched to a gene: 7. This CDR3 is built from 16 residues. The CDR3 nucleotides read TGTGCCACCAGTGATTCGGCGACAGGGGGCACGGAGACCCAGTACTTC. It encodes CATSDSATGGTETQYF.

This clonotype has ten or more counts. A much bigger clone sits one base away, suggesting this may be a read error. The rearrangement links TRBV5-5 to TRBJ2-2; 9 positions agree with TRBD1. The CDR3 totals 14 residues. Germline-derived CDR1 and CDR2 are SGHKS and YYEKEE (reference sequence). V trimming: 4 bases; J trimming: 3 bases; junction bases outside the gene matches: 1. The CDR3 DNA sequence: TGTGCCAGCAGCCGGACAGGGGACACCGGGGAGCTGTTTTTT. Its translation is CASSRTGDTGELFF.

There are many counts of this clonotype. CDR3 bases: TGTGCCAGCAGTGTGGACAGGGAGGGTCTCGAGCAGTACTTC. This translates into CASSVDREGLEQYF. The chain has TRBV6-1 and TRBJ2-7, with D perhaps TRBD1 (8 bases). The CDR3 spans 14 residues. Germline V gives CDR1 MNHNS, CDR2 SASEGT. V lost 4 bases and J 6 bases, leaving 16 bases between the germline ends.

This clonotype was found a few times. V and J are TRBV6-1 and TRBJ1-2, with 9 bases aligning to TRBD1. The CDR3 sequence is 13 residues long. V dropped 7 bases and J dropped 8; count of bases not matched to a gene: 8. The V gene's germline CDR1 is MNHNS and CDR2 SASEGT. The CDR3 spells CASNEDRGQGYTF. CDR3 sequence (DNA): TGTGCCAGCAACGAGGACAGGGGCCAGGGCTACACCTTC.

This chain connects TRBV12-3 or TRBV12-4 to TRBJ2-2; D is ambiguous. The length of the CDR3 is 13 residues. V lost 6 bases to trimming and J lost 4 bases, with 9 bases between them. Here the CDR3 reads CASRRDSTGELFF. CDR3 coding DNA: TGTGCCAGCAGAAGAGATAGCACCGGGGAGCTGTTTTTT.

This clonotype was recorded many times. This chain joins TRBV10-3 and TRBJ2-7; 7 bases agree with TRBD2. The CDR3 spans 14 residues. Germline V gene data show CDR1 as ENHRY and CDR2 as SYGVKD. The ends lost 11 bases at V and 3 bases at J; junction bases unmatched: 13. The CDR3 DNA reads TGTGCCGTCCCAAATCAAGGGGAGGGCTACGAGCAGTACTTC. It yields the protein CAVPNQGEGYEQYF.

This clonotype was seen at least ten times. This chain links TRBV6-1 with TRBJ1-5; D is perhaps TRBD1 (6 bases). Trimming stripped 7 bases from V and 2 bases from J, with 12 bases between. Germline CDR1 reads MNHNS; CDR2 reads SASEGT. The CDR3 loop spans 14 amino acids. In DNA, the CDR3 is TGTGCCAGCAACAGGGCGGGGGGCAATCAGCCCCAGCATTTT. It yields the protein CASNRAGGNQPQHF.

The rearrangement joins TRBV5-1 to TRBJ1-1, with D perhaps matching TRBD1 (5 bases). The germline V gene has CDR1 SGHRS and CDR2 YFSETQ. Trimming removed 2 bases at V and 9 bases at J, with 8 bases between. The CDR3 is 11 amino acids. The CDR3 DNA sequence: TGCGCCAGCAGCTTCCAGGGTCAAGCTTTCTTT. Translated, it gives CASSFQGQAFF.

This clonotype has at least ten counts. This sequence joins TRBV2 and TRBJ2-5, with D tentatively TRBD1 (6 bases). Looked up from germline, CDR1 is SNHLY and CDR2 is FYNNEI. V dropped 4 bases and J dropped 5 bases, with 8 bases sitting between them. This CDR3 is built from 12 residues. The CDR3 nucleotides read TGTGCCAGCAGTGTTAGGGGGGAGACCCAGTACTTC. Protein: CASSVRGETQYF.

Many counts were recorded for this clonotype. The rearrangement joins TRBV19 to TRBJ1-5; D ambiguous. Germline CDR1 LNHDA, CDR2 SQIVND (reference sequence). The CDR3 has 12 residues. Trimming took off 2 bases at V and 6 bases at J, with 5 bases between the two ends. This chain's CDR3 is CASSIWSQPQHF. The CDR3 DNA follows: TGTGCCAGTAGTATATGGTCTCAGCCCCAGCATTTT. The whole variable domain, remainder taken from reference TRBV19 and TRBJ1-5, is DGGITQSPKYLFRKEGQNVTLSCEQNLNHDAMYWYRQDPGQGLRLIYYSQIVNDFQKGDIAEGYSVSREKKESFPLTVTSAQKNPTAFYLCASSIWSQPQHFGDGTRLSIL.